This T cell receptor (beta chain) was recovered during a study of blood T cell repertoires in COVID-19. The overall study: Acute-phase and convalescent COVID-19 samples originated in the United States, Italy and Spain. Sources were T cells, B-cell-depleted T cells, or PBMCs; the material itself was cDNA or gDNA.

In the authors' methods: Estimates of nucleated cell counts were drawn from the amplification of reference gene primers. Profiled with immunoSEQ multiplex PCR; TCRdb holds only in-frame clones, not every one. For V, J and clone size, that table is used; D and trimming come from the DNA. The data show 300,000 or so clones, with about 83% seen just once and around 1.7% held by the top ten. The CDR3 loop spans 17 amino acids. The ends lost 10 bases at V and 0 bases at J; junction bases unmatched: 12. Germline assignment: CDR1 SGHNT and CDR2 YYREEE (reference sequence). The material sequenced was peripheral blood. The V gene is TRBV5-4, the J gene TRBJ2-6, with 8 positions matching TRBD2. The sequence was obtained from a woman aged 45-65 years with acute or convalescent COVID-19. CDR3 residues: CAGRSGGAGSGANVLTF. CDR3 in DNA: TGTGCCGGGAGATCGGGGGGGGCCGGCTCTGGGGCCAACGTCCTGACTTTC.